These T cell receptor beta chains were read from a single sample in a study of glioma-infiltrating T cells after dendritic cell vaccination. Produced via immunoSEQ multiplex PCR; TCRdb's table is partial and in-frame only. This sample yields fewer than 50,000 clones, of which 70% to 85% are seen a single time; under 10% belongs to the top ten. Sequenced material: blood, taken before dendritic cell vaccination. The receptors here all came from a human donor with glioblastoma. Each CDR3 is given without its conserved first and last residue.

V gene,J gene,CDR3 protein
TRBV6-5,TRBJ2-5,ASIAVPNRGETQY
TRBV7-3,TRBJ2-7,ASSLNLGRGKVCQYEQY
TRBV21-1,TRBJ2-7,AIPAGQGDGQY
TRBV11-2,TRBJ2-7,ASSLDRGLAYEQY
TRBV5-6,TRBJ1-1,ASSLVSRNTEAF
TRBV29-1,TRBJ2-1,SALLGTSGGAGNEQF
TRBV7-2,TRBJ2-7,ASSLAGGKSYEQY
TRBV27,TRBJ1-5,ASRGQGLGPQH
TRBV4-2,TRBJ2-1,ASSQEMGLVGEQF
TRBV12-1,TRBJ2-7,ASRRKTGSYEQY
TRBV10-3,TRBJ1-5,AISVGTGDNQPQH
TRBV14,TRBJ2-1,ASSQPLYNEQF
TRBV6-4,TRBJ1-6,ASSGSYSYNSPLH
TRBV19,TRBJ2-1,ASSVTSGLYNEQF
TRBV27,TRBJ2-7,ASRSAGTGRGEQY
TRBV10-3,TRBJ2-7,AISSSSYEQY
TRBV9,TRBJ2-7,ASSPQGAFYEQY
TRBV19,TRBJ1-5,ASRTTGNSNQPQH
TRBV19,TRBJ2-2,ASSIPLWGGTGELF
TRBV10-3,TRBJ1-2,AISGTTGGYGYT
TRBV6-1,TRBJ1-5,ASTRTGEEWQPQH
TRBV28,TRBJ1-2,ASRPRVDGYT
TRBV9,TRBJ2-2,ASSVDQGNTGELF
TRBV7-2,TRBJ1-4,ASSRDRGPEKLF
TRBV29-1,TRBJ2-1,SVEDLKRGEQF
TRBV7-3,TRBJ1-1,ASSPTGPKNTEAF
TRBV27,TRBJ1-1,ASRASQRFTEAF
TRBV27,TRBJ2-6,ASSPPGQGLSGANVLT
TRBV13,TRBJ2-1,ASSPSSGEQF
TRBV11-2,TRBJ2-5,ASTYNSGAQETQY
TRBV6-1,TRBJ2-4,ASSDRAIQY
TRBV6-5,-,ASSYSNDRGYEQY
TRBV28,TRBJ2-2,ASSPPRGASGTGELF
TRBV27,TRBJ1-1,ASSISGGSTEAF
TRBV9,TRBJ2-5,ASSVFGEAETQY
TRBV10-3,TRBJ2-1,AISESGAGYNEQF
TRBV2,TRBJ1-1,ASRHGQVILNTEAF
TRBV10-3,TRBJ1-4,AISTGTGNEKLF
TRBV11-1,TRBJ2-7,ASSLRGQGPDEQY
TRBV5-4,TRBJ2-5,ASSSGVVETQY
TRBV7-6,TRBJ1-6,ASSPGDRGGSPLH
TRBV7-2,TRBJ2-4,ASSPTQGLVPY
TRBV20-1,TRBJ2-7,SARDLGVKY